This T cell receptor beta chain emerged from a study of blood T cell repertoires in COVID-19. On the study more broadly: Collection of acute and convalescent COVID-19 samples took place in the United States, Italy and Spain. PBMCs, B-cell-depleted T cells, or T cells were the source of the cDNA or gDNA that made up the material.

The CDR3 is 15 residues long. CDR1 and CDR2 from the germline V gene are LNHNV and YYDKDF (reference sequence). V lost 0 bases to trimming and J lost 3 bases, with 11 bases between them. Original analysis: From reference gene primer amplification, estimates of nucleated cell counts were derived. TCRdb's copy holds only in-frame clones and misses some; the assay was immunoSEQ multiplex PCR. Clone size and the V and J calls come from that table; the DNA yielded D and trimming. In the table there are about 280,000 clones, approximately 88% of which are singletons. V and J are TRBV15 and TRBJ2-5; weak D call: TRBD1 (6 bases). This TCR derives from a man between 18 and 35 years old with active or convalescent COVID-19. Sequencing was carried out using peripheral blood. As DNA, the CDR3 is TGTGCCACCAGCAGAGATAGCACAGGGAAAGAGACCCAGTACTTC. As protein: CATSRDSTGKETQYF.